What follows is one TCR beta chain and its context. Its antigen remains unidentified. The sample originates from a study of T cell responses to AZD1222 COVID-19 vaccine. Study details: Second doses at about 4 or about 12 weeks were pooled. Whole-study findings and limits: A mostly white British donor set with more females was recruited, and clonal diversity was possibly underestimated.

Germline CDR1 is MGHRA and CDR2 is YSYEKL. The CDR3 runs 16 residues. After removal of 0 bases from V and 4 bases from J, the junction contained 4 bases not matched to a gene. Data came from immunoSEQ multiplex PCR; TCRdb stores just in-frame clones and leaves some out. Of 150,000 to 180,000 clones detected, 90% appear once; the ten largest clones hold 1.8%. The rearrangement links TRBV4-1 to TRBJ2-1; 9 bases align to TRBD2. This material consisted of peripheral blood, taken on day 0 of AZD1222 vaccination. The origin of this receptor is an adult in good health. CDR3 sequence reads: CASSQEGLAGYNEQFF. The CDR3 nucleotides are TGCGCCAGCAGCCAAGAGGGCCTAGCGGGATACAATGAGCAGTTCTTC.